The 10 T cell receptor beta chains in this list originate from one sample, sequenced in a study of monozygotic twins with cystic fibrosis. Using immunoSEQ multiplex PCR, the repertoire was profiled, and TCRdb retains in-frame clones only, with some absent. The data contain around 23,000 clones, around 93% of them singletons. The sequencing input was blood. These receptors all come from a girl aged 2 to 10 with cystic fibrosis.

V usage is TRBV7-8 and J usage is TRBJ1-5; weak D call: TRBD1 (5 bases). This CDR3 spans 15 amino acids. V was shortened by 0 bases and J by 8 bases, with 14 bases between the two germline ends. Germline CDR1 is SGHVS and CDR2 is FQNEAQ. DNA for the CDR3: TGTGCCAGCAGCTTAGCTGGGACTAGTGGTGAGCCCCAGCATTTT. Amino acid sequence: CASSLAGTSGEPQHF.

The chain links TRBV7-2 to TRBJ1-1; D not certain. This CDR3 region has 14 residues. The V gene lost 5 bases and the J gene lost 7 bases, with 17 bases spanning the gap. In germline, CDR1 is SGHTA, CDR2 FQGNSA. CDR3 protein: CASSPPSSVIEAFF. The CDR3 nucleotides are TGTGCCAGCAGCCCCCCCAGTTCTGTGATTGAAGCTTTCTTT.

This chain uses TRBV5-6 with TRBJ1-3; D might be TRBD1 (6 bases). There are 17 residues in the CDR3. V was shortened by 0 bases and J by 2 bases, with 15 bases between the two germline ends. Germline-derived CDR1 and CDR2 are SGHDT and YYEEEE. In DNA form, the CDR3 reads TGTGCCAGCAGCTTGGGTGCGGGGGCCACACCTGGAAACACCATATATTTT. Protein sequence: CASSLGAGATPGNTIYF.

V usage is TRBV30 and J usage is TRBJ2-3, with 9 positions matching TRBD2. V dropped 2 bases and J dropped 2; count of bases not matched to a gene: 8. The germline V gene encodes CDR1 GTSNPN and CDR2 SVGIG (reference sequence). The CDR3 sequence is 16 residues long. The CDR3 DNA reads as TGTGCCTGGAGTCCACCGGGACTAGCTCCCACAGATACGCAGTATTTT. Translation: CAWSPPGLAPTDTQYF.

The CDR3: CASMPGEHYGYTF. The CDR3 DNA reads as TGTGCCAGCATGCCAGGGGAACACTATGGCTACACCTTC. This chain connects TRBV2 to TRBJ1-2; a weak D match, TRBD1 (6 bases). In germline, CDR1 is SNHLY, CDR2 FYNNEI. V was trimmed by 7 bases and J by 3 bases, leaving 12 bases between them. The CDR3 is made up of 13 amino acids.

Only a few counts were recorded for this clone. V and J are TRBV7-9 and TRBJ1-1, with no clear D. The CDR3 has 11 amino acids. V gave up 8 bases and J gave up 3 bases, with 7 bases separating them. From germline, CDR1 is SEHNR and CDR2 FQNEAQ (reference sequence). CDR3 amino acids: CASGWYTEAFF. CDR3 DNA: TGTGCCAGCGGGTGGTACACTGAAGCTTTCTTT. Complete variable domain (other parts from reference TRBV7-9 and TRBJ1-1): DTGVSQNPRHKITKRGQNVTFRCDPISEHNRLYWYRQTLGQGPEFLTYFQNEAQLEKSRLLSDRFSAERPKGSFSTLEIQRTEQGDSAMYLCASGWYTEAFFGQGTRLTVV.

The chain joins TRBV29-1 to TRBJ1-1; no clear D gene. CDR3 length equals 10 residues. Trimming shortened V by 4 bases and J by 6 bases, and 6 bases separated the two germline ends. CDR1 is SQVTM and CDR2 is ANQGSEA in the germline V gene. As DNA, the CDR3 is TGCAGCGTTGTCAACCCTGAAGCTTTCTTT. Protein: CSVVNPEAFF.

This chain uses TRBV9 with TRBJ2-3, with unresolved D. The CDR3 contains 12 residues. Germline CDR1 reads SGDLS; CDR2 reads YYNGEE. V lost 4 bases to trimming and J lost 0 bases, with 3 bases between them. CDR3 sequence reads: CASSNSTDTQYF. The CDR3 DNA is TGTGCCAGCAGCAATAGCACAGATACGCAGTATTTT. The variable domain in full, with the rest retrieved from reference TRBV9 and TRBJ2-3, is DSGVTQTPKHLITATGQRVTLRCSPRSGDLSVYWYQQSLDQGLQFLIQYYNGEERAKGNILERFSAQQFPDLHSELNLSSLELGDSALYFCASSNSTDTQYFGPGTRLTVL.

The chain couples TRBV2 to TRBJ1-2, with D possibly TRBD1 on 5 matching bases. Germline V gene lookup returns CDR1 SNHLY and CDR2 FYNNEI. V lost 6 bases to trimming and J lost 8 bases, with 13 bases between them. The CDR3 loop spans 12 amino acids. CDR3 bases: TGTGCCAGCAGGGTCGTCGGGGGAGGCTACACCTTC. Protein: CASRVVGGGYTF.

This chain links TRBV18 with TRBJ2-7, with D perhaps matching TRBD1 (6 bases). Per the germline V gene, CDR1 is KGHSH and CDR2 is LQKENI. V lost 3 bases and J lost 3, with 12 bases in between. CDR3 length: 14 amino acids. For the CDR3, the DNA is TGTGCCAGCTCACCGGGGGCTTCGGTCTACGAGCAGTACTTC. This translates into CASSPGASVYEQYF.